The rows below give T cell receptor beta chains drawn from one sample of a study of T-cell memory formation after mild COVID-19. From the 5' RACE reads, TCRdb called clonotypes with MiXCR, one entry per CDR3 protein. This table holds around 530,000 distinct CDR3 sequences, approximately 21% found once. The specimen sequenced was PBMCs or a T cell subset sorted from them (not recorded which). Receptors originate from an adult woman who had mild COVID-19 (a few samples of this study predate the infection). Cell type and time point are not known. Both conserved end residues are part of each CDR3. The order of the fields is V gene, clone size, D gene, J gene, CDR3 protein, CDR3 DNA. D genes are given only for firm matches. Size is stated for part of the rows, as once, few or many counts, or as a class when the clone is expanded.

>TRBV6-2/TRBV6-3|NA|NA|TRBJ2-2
CASSYSRVHPNTGELFF
TGTGCCAGCAGTTACTCGAGGGTACACCCAAACACCGGGGAGCTGTTTTTT
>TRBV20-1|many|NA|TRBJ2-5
CSASGQETQYF
TGCAGTGCTAGCGGCCAAGAGACCCAGTACTTC
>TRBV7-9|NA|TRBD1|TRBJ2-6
CASSRQGFGANVLTF
TGTGCCAGCAGCAGACAGGGATTTGGGGCCAACGTCCTGACTTTC
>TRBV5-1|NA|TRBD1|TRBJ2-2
CASSSALGQGANTGELFF
TGCGCCAGCAGCTCGGCCCTCGGACAGGGGGCGAACACCGGGGAGCTGTTTTTT
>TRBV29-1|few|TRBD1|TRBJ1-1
CSAEGTGVITEAFF
TGCAGCGCCGAGGGGACAGGGGTTATCACTGAAGCTTTCTTT
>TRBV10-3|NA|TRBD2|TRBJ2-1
CAIKGTSGSNEQFF
TGTGCCATCAAGGGGACTAGCGGGAGTAATGAGCAGTTCTTC
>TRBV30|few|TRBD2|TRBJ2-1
CAFSGGAIDEQFF
TGTGCCTTTAGCGGGGGGGCCATCGATGAGCAGTTCTTC
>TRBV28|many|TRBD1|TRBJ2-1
CASSFWGTGVTEQFF
TGTGCCAGCAGTTTTTGGGGGACAGGGGTTACTGAGCAGTTCTTC
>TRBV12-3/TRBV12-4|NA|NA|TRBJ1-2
CASSLGGEWSAALYGYTF
TGTGCCAGCAGTTTAGGTGGTGAATGGTCAGCCGCCCTCTATGGCTACACCTTC
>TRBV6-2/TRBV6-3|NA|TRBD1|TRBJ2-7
CASSSSGTGGEQYF
TGTGCCAGCAGTTCATCCGGGACAGGGGGCGAGCAGTACTTC
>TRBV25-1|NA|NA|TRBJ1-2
CASTPWGGDGYTF
TGTGCCAGCACCCCTTGGGGGGGTGATGGCTACACCTTC
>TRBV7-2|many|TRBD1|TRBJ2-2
CASSTGGHTGELFF
TGTGCCAGCAGCACAGGGGGCCACACCGGGGAGCTGTTTTTT
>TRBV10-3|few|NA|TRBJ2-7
CAISDSGSTYEQYF
TGTGCCATCAGTGATTCGGGCAGTACCTACGAGCAGTACTTC
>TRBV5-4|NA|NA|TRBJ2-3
CASSFGPGTDTQYF
TGTGCCAGCAGCTTTGGACCAGGCACAGATACGCAGTATTTT
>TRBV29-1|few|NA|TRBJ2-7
CSVESKAYEQYF
TGCAGCGTTGAATCGAAAGCCTACGAGCAGTACTTC
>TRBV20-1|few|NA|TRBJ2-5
CSARYRVPETQYF
TGCAGTGCTAGGTACAGGGTGCCAGAGACCCAGTACTTC
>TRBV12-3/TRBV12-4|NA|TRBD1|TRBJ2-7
CASRRTGTGANEQYF
TGTGCCAGCCGTCGCACCGGGACAGGGGCGAACGAGCAGTACTTC
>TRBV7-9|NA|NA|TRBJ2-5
CASSLSSGRQETQYF
TGTGCCAGCAGCTTATCCTCAGGGCGACAAGAGACCCAGTACTTC
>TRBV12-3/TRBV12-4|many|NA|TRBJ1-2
CASSSRRGAYGYTF
TGTGCCAGCAGTTCACGACGGGGAGCCTATGGCTACACCTTC
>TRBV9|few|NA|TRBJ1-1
CASSPTPLRNTEAFF
TGTGCCAGCAGCCCCACTCCGTTAAGGAACACTGAAGCTTTCTTT
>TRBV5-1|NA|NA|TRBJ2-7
CASSGQASYEQYF
TGCGCCAGCAGCGGGCAGGCCTCCTACGAGCAGTACTTC
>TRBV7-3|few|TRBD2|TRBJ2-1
CASSSRAGDNEQFF
TGTGCCAGCAGCTCCCGGGCGGGGGACAATGAGCAGTTCTTC
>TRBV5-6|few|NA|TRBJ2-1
CASSLGRAGAQFF
TGTGCCAGCAGCTTGGGGAGGGCGGGGGCCCAGTTCTTC
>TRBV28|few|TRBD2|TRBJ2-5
CASVAGFQETQYF
TGTGCCAGTGTAGCGGGGTTTCAAGAGACCCAGTACTTC
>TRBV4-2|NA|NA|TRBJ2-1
CASSHVYNEQFF
TGTGCCAGCAGCCACGTGTACAATGAGCAGTTCTTC
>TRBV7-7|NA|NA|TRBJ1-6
CASSLEGTSPLHF
TGTGCCAGCAGCTTAGAAGGGACGTCACCCCTCCACTTT
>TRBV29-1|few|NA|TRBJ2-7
CSATDSPFYEQYF
TGCAGCGCAACGGACAGTCCTTTCTACGAGCAGTACTTC
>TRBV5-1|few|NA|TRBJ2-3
CASSRRTSTSTDTQYF
TGCGCCAGCAGCCGCCGAACTAGCACTAGCACAGATACGCAGTATTTT
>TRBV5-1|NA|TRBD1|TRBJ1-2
CASSTGGTGGFTF
TGCGCCAGCAGCACGGGGGGGACAGGAGGCTTTACCTTC
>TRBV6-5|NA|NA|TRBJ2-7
CASTGAVPPNEQYF
TGTGCCAGCACCGGGGCGGTACCTCCCAACGAGCAGTACTTC
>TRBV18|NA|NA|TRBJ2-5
CASSPRSSQETQYF
TGTGCCAGCTCACCACGGTCATCACAAGAGACCCAGTACTTC
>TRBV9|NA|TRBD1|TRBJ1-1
CASSARQGTEAFF
TGTGCCAGCAGCGCCCGACAGGGGACTGAAGCTTTCTTT
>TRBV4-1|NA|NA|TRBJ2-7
CASSQVGHPEQYF
TGCGCCAGCAGCCAAGTAGGGCACCCCGAGCAGTACTTC
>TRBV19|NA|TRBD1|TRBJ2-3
CASAPGGQGRDTQYF
TGTGCCAGCGCACCAGGGGGACAGGGCCGGGATACGCAGTATTTT
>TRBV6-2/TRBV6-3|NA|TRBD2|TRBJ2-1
CASSFDLAGGYNEQFF
TGTGCCAGCAGTTTCGACCTAGCGGGGGGTTACAATGAGCAGTTCTTC
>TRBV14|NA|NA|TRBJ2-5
CASSQYTTQYF
TGTGCCAGCAGCCAATACACTACCCAGTACTTC
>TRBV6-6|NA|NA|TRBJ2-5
CASSYAGAPGETQYF
TGTGCCAGCAGTTACGCGGGGGCTCCGGGAGAGACCCAGTACTTC
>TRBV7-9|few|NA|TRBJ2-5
CASSHTSRGGETQYF
TGTGCCAGCAGCCACACATCACGAGGGGGTGAGACCCAGTACTTC
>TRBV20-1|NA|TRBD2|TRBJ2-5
CSAGTSGRGTQYF
TGCAGTGCTGGGACTAGCGGTCGAGGGACCCAGTACTTC
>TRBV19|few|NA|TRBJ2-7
CASSIVPVSNEQYF
TGTGCCAGTAGTATAGTTCCGGTAAGCAACGAGCAGTACTTC
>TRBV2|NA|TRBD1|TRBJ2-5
CASSYQGAQETQYF
TGTGCCAGCAGTTATCAGGGGGCCCAAGAGACCCAGTACTTC
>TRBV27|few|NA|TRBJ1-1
CASSSGVAEAFF
TGTGCCAGCAGCTCAGGGGTCGCTGAAGCTTTCTTT